Given below is one T cell receptor (beta chain) in context. This CDR3 spans 15 amino acids. CDR1 is SNHLY and CDR2 is FYNNEI in the germline V gene. With V trimmed by 1 base and J by 5 bases, 7 bases remained unmatched. These data belong to a study of cytomegalovirus exposure and HLA in healthy donors. The PCR ran on 60 Vbeta and 13 Jbeta primers. Data came from immunoSEQ multiplex PCR; TCRdb stores just in-frame clones and leaves some out. The data contain roughly 150,000 clones, 70% to 80% of them singletons. This sequence originates from a man aged 25-40 years in good health and CMV-seronegative. Sequenced sample: PBMCs. The chain combines TRBV2 with TRBJ2-5, with 7 bases lining up with TRBD1. The CDR3 bases are TGTGCCAGCAGTGAAGGGACAGGAGGTATGGAGACCCAGTACTTC. This gives the protein CASSEGTGGMETQYF.